This TCR beta chain comes out of a study of blood T cell repertoires in COVID-19. Germline V gene sequence: CDR1 KGHSH, CDR2 LQKENI. The CDR3 sequence is 15 residues long. The V end lost 5 bases, the J end lost 0 bases, and 12 bases lay between the germline ends. Original data processing: Amplification with reference gene primers provided the estimates of nucleated cell counts. Some clones are missing from TCRdb's copy, which holds only in-frame ones; the method was immunoSEQ multiplex PCR. The V and J calls and clone size come from that table; D and trimming were worked out from the DNA. The data hold tens of thousands of clones, with more than 65% observed a single time.

The chain uses TRBV18 and TRBJ2-3; TRBD1 is a possible D gene (6 bases). The sample was peripheral blood. The source of this sequence is a man aged 60 to 75 with acute or convalescent COVID-19. The CDR3 is CASSKQGSSTDTQYF. The CDR3 nucleotides are TGTGCCAGCTCAAAACAGGGCTCTAGCACAGATACGCAGTATTTT.